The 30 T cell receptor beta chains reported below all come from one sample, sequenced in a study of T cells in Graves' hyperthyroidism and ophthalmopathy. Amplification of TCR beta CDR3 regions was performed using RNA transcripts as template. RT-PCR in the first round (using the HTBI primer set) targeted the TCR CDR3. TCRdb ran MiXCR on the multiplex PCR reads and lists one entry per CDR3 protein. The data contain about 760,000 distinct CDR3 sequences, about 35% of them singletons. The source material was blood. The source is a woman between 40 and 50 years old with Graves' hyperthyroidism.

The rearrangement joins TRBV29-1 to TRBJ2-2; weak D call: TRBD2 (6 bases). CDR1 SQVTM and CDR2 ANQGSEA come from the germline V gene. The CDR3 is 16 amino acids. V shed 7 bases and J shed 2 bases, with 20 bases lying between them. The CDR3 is CSALVWRGTNTGELFF. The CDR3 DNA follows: TGCAGCGCCTTGGTATGGCGGGGCACTAACACCGGGGAGCTGTTTTTT.

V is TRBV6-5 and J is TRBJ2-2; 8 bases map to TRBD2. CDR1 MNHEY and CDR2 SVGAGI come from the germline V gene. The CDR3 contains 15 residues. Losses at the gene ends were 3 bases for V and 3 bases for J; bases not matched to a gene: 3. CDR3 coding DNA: TGTGCCAGCAGTTATTACGGGAGGGACACCGGGGAGCTGTTTTTT. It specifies CASSYYGRDTGELFF.

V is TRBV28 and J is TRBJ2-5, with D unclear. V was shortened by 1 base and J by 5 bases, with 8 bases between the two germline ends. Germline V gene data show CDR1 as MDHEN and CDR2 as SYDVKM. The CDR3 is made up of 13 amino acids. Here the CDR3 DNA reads TGTGCCAGCAGTTTATTTCACGGCGAGACCCAGTACTTC. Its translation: CASSLFHGETQYF.

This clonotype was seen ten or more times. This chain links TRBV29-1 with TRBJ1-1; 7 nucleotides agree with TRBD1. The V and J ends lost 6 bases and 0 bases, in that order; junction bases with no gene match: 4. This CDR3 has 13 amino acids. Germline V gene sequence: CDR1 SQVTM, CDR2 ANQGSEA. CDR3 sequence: CSVAGQLNTEAFF. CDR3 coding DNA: TGCAGCGTCGCGGGACAGCTGAACACTGAAGCTTTCTTT.

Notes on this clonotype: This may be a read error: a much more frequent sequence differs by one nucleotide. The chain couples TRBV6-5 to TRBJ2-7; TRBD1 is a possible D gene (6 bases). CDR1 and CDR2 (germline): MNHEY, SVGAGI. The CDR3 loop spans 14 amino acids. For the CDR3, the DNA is TGTCCCAGCAGTTACGGGCAGGGGTTCGACGAGCAGTACTTC. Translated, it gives CPSSYGQGFDEQYF.

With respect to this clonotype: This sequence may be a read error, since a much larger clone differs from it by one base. CDR3 DNA: TGTGCCAGCAGCCGCCCGACAGGGGCAAACACTGAAGCTTTCTTT. It translates to CASSRPTGANTEAFF. V gene TRBV7-9 combines with J gene TRBJ1-1; 8 bases map to TRBD1. The CDR3 spans 15 residues. After removal of 5 bases from V and 2 bases from J, the junction contained 7 bases not matched to a gene. The germline V gene has CDR1 SEHNR and CDR2 FQNEAQ (reference sequence).

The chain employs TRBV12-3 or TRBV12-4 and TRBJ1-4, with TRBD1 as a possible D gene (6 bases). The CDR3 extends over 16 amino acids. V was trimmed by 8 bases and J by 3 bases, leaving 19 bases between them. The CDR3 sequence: CASAYGQRMPNEKLFF. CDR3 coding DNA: TGTGCCAGCGCATACGGACAGCGGATGCCTAATGAAAAACTGTTTTTT.

CDR3 sequence: CASSSGTSDTQYF. CDR3 sequence (DNA): TGTGCCAGCAGCTCCGGGACTAGCGATACGCAGTATTTT. V is TRBV11-2 and J is TRBJ2-3; TRBD2 aligns across 9 bases. The ends lost 4 bases at V and 6 bases at J; junction bases unmatched: 2. The CDR3 totals 13 residues. Germline V gene lookup returns CDR1 SGHAT and CDR2 FQNNGV.

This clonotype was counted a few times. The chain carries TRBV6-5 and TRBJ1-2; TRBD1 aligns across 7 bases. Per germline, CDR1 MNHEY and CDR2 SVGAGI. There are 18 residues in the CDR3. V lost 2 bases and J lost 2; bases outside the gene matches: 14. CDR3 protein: CASSYARTTGTANYGYTF. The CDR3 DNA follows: TGTGCCAGCAGTTACGCCCGTACTACTGGGACAGCCAACTATGGCTACACCTTC.

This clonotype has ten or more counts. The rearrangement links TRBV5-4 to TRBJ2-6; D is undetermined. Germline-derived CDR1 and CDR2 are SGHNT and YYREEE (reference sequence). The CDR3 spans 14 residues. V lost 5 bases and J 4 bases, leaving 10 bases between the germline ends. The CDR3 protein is CASSSRHGANVLTF. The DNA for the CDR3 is TGTGCCAGCAGTTCGAGGCACGGGGCCAACGTCCTGACTTTC.

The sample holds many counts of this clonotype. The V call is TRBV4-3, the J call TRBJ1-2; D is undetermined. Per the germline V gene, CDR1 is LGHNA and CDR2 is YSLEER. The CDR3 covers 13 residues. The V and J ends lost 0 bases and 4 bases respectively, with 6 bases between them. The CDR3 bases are TGCGCCAGCAGCCAAGATCTCCGCTATGGCTACACCTTC. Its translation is CASSQDLRYGYTF.

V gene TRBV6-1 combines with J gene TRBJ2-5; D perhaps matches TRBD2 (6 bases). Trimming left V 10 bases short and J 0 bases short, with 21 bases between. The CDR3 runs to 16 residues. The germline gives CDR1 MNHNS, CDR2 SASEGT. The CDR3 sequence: CATTFGGGLNQETQYF. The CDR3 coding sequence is TGTGCCACCACCTTCGGGGGAGGACTTAACCAAGAGACCCAGTACTTC.

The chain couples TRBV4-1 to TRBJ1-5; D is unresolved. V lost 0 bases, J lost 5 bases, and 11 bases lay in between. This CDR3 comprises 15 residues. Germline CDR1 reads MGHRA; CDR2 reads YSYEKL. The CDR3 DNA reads TGCGCCAGCAGCCAAGAGGAACAGCGATATCAGCCCCAGCATTTT. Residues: CASSQEEQRYQPQHF.

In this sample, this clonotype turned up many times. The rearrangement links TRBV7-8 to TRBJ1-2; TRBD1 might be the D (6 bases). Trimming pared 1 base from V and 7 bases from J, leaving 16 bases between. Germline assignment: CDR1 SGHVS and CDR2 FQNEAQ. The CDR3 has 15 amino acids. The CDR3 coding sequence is TGTGCCAGCAGCTTAGAGGGGGGGCGAAAAGGTGGCTACACCTTC. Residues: CASSLEGGRKGGYTF. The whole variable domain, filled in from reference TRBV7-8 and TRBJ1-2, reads GAGVSQSPRYKVAKRGQDVALRCDPISGHVSLFWYQQALGQGPEFLTYFQNEAQLDKSGLPSDRFFAERPEGSVSTLKIQRTQQEDSAVYLCASSLEGGRKGGYTFGSGTRLTVV.

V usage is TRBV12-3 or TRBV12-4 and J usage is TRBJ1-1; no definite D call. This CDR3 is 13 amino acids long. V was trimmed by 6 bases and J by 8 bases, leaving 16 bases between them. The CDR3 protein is CASSRSEYYEAFF. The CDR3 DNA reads TGTGCCAGCAGCCGTTCAGAGTACTACGAAGCTTTCTTT.

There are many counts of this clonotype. The CDR3 protein is CSVVQNTGELFF. The CDR3 nucleotides are TGCAGCGTTGTACAGAACACCGGGGAGCTGTTTTTT. The gene calls are TRBV29-1 and TRBJ2-2, with unresolved D. The CDR3 runs to 12 residues. Trimming took off 4 bases at V and 1 base at J, with 4 bases between the two ends. CDR1 is SQVTM and CDR2 is ANQGSEA in the germline V gene.

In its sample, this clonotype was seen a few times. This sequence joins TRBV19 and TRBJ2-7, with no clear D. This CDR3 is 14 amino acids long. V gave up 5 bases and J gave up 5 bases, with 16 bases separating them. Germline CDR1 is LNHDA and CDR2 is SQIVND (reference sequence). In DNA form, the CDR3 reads TGTGCCAGTAGTCGAGGAAGTGGGGTCGACGAGCAGTACTTC. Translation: CASSRGSGVDEQYF.

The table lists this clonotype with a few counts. The CDR3 spells CASGPGNSNQPQHF. CDR3 sequence (DNA): TGTGCCAGCGGGCCCGGAAATAGCAATCAGCCCCAGCATTTT. The chain uses TRBV6-5 and TRBJ1-5; D not resolved. The CDR3 contains 14 residues. V dropped 8 bases and J dropped 0 bases, with 11 bases sitting between them. Germline values: CDR1 MNHEY, CDR2 SVGAGI.

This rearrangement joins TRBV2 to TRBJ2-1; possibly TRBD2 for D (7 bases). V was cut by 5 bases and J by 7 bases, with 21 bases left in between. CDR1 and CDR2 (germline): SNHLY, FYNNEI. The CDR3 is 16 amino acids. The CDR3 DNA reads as TGTGCCAGCAGTTACCCCGAGGGGGGGAGCTCGAATGAGCAGTTCTTC. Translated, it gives CASSYPEGGSSNEQFF.

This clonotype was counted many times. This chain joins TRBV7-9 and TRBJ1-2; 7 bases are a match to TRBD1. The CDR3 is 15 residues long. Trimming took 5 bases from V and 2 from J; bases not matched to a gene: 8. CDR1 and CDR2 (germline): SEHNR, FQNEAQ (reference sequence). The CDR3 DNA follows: TGTGCCAGCAGCCCCACCCCGACAGGGAACTATGGCTACACCTTC. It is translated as CASSPTPTGNYGYTF.

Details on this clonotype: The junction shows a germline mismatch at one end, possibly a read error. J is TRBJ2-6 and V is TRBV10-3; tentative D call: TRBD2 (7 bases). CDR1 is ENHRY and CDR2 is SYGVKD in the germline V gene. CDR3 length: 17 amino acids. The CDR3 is CASSRGGGSTGANVLTF. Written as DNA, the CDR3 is TGTGCCAGCAGTAGGGGGGGGGGCTCTACTGGGGCCAACGTCCTGACTTTC.

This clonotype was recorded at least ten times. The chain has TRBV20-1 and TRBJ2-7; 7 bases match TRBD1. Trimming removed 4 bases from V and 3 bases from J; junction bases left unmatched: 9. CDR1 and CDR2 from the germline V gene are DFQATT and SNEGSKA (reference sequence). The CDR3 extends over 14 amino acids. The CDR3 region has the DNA TGCAGTGCTAACCCCGGGACAGAAGACTACGAGCAGTACTTC. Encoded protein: CSANPGTEDYEQYF.

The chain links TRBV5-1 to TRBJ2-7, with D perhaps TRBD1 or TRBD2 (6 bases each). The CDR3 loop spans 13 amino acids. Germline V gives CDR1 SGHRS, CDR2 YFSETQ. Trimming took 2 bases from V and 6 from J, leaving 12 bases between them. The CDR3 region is CASSFDRRGEQYF. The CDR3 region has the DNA TGCGCCAGCAGCTTCGACAGGAGGGGCGAGCAGTACTTC.

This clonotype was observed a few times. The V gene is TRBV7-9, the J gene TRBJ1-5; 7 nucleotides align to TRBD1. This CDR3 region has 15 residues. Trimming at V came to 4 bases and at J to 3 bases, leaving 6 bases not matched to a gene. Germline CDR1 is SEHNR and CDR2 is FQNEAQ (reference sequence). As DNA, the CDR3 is TGTGCCAGCAGCTCCGGACAGGTAGACAATCAGCCCCAGCATTTT. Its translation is CASSSGQVDNQPQHF.

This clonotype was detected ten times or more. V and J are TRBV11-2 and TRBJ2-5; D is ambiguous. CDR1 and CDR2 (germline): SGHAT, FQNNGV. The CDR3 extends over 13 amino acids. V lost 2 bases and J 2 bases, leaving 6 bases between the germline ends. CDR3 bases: TGTGCCAGCAGCTTATACCCTCAAGAGACCCAGTACTTC. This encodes CASSLYPQETQYF. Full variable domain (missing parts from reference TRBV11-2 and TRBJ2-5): EAGVAQSPRYKIIEKRQSVAFWCNPISGHATLYWYQQILGQGPKLLIQFQNNGVVDDSQLPKDRFSAERLKGVDSTLKIQPAKLEDSAVYLCASSLYPQETQYFGPGTRLLVL.

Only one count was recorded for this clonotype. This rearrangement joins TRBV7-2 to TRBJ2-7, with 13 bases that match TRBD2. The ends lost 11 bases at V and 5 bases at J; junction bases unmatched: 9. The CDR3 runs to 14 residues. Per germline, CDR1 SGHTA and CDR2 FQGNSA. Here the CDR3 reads CAWSGLAGAHEQYF. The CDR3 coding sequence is TGTGCCTGGAGCGGACTAGCGGGAGCGCACGAGCAGTACTTC.

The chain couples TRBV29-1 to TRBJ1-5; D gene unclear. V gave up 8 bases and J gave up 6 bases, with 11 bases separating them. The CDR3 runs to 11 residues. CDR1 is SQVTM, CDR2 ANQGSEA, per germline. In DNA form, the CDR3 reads TGCAGCAGTCCTCGAGGTCAGCCCCAGCATTTT. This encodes CSSPRGQPQHF.

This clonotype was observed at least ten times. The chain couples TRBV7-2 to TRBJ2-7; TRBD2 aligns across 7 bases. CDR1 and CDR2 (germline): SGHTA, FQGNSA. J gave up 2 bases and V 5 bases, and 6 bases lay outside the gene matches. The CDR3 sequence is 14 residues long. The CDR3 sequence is CASSASSGTYEQYF. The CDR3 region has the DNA TGTGCCAGCAGCGCGTCGAGCGGGACCTACGAGCAGTACTTC.

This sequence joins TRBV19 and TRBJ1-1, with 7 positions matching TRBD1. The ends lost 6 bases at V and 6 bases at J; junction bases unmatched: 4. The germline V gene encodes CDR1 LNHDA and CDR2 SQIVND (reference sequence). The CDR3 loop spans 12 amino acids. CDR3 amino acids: CASSRDRAEAFF. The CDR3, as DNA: TGTGCCAGTAGCCGGGACAGAGCTGAAGCTTTCTTT.

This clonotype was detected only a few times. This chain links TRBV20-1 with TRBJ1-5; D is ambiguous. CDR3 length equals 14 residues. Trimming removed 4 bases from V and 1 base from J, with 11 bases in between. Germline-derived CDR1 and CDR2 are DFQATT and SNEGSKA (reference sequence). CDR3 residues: CSATDLHSNQPQHF. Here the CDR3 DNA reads TGCAGTGCTACCGATTTACACAGCAATCAGCCCCAGCATTTT.